This TCR beta chain was recovered during a study of blood T cell repertoires in COVID-19. On the study more broadly: Researchers got acute and convalescent COVID-19 samples from the United States, Italy and Spain.

The protocol was immunoSEQ multiplex PCR, while the TCRdb copy is restricted to in-frame clones and leaves out a portion. The sample records fewer than 120,000 clones, about 85% being singletons. Per germline, CDR1 KGHSH and CDR2 LQKENI. The ends lost 0 bases at V and 0 bases at J; junction bases unmatched: 8. The CDR3 has 18 residues. The chain recombines TRBV18 with TRBJ1-3; 7 bases map to TRBD1. Sequencing was done on a sample of peripheral blood. The sequence was obtained from a human donor in a cohort sampled during active COVID-19. The CDR3 region has the DNA TGTGCCAGCTCACCACCCGTGACAGGGAGTTTCTCTGGAAACACCATATATTTT. This translates into CASSPPVTGSFSGNTIYF. The whole variable domain, filled in from reference TRBV18 and TRBJ1-3, reads NAGVMQNPRHLVRRRGQEARLRCSPMKGHSHVYWYRQLPEEGLKFMVYLQKENIIDESGMPKERFSAEFPKEGPSILRIQQVVRGDSAAYFCASSPPVTGSFSGNTIYFGEGSWLTVV.